This TCR beta chain was found in a study of early T cells in non-severe SARS-CoV-2 infection. Unique molecular identifiers (one per individual cDNA molecule) were attached. MiXCR was run by TCRdb on the 5' RACE reads, yielding one entry per CDR3 protein. The table shows about 72,000 distinct CDR3 sequences, with 10% occurring only once. Only a few counts were recorded for this clonotype. The germline V gene encodes CDR1 SQVTM and CDR2 ANQGSEA. The CDR3 covers 14 residues. The junction had 3 bases not matched to a gene; V was cut back by 3 bases and J by 2 bases. The clonotype was recovered from an adult who was a healthcare worker with PCR-confirmed SARS-CoV-2 infection or an uninfected control (not recorded which). The source was whole blood, collected at baseline. The chain has TRBV29-1 and TRBJ2-3, with 9 positions matching TRBD2. CDR3 DNA: TGCAGCGTTGACGCTAGCGGGGCCACAGATACGCAGTATTTT. Its protein product is CSVDASGATDTQYF.